Reported below is one T cell receptor beta chain. Germline-derived CDR1 and CDR2 are SGHTA and FQGNSA. This CDR3 is built from 13 residues. Trimming cost V 1 base and J 7 bases, with 10 bases left between them. The data were produced by immunoSEQ multiplex PCR, yet TCRdb's version contains in-frame clones alone and is incomplete. The sample holds over 40,000 clones, about 91% seen once. The data stem from a study of T cells in narcolepsy. J is TRBJ1-2 and V is TRBV7-2; D gene unclear. Sequencing was performed on CD45RA- memory CD4+ T cells from PBMCs. The sequence was collected from a human donor with narcolepsy. The CDR3 DNA reads TGTGCCAGCAGCTTAGGCGGCACAAGTGGCTACACCTTC. Protein: CASSLGGTSGYTF.